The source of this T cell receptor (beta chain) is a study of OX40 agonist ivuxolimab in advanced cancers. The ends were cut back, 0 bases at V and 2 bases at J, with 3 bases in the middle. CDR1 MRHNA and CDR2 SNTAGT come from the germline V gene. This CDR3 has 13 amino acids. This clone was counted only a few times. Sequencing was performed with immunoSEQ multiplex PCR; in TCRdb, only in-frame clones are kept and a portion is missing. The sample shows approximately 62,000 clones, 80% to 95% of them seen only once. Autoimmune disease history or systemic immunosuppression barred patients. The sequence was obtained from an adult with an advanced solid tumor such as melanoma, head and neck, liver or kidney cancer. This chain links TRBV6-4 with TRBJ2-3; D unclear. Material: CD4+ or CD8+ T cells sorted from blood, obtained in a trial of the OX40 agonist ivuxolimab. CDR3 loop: CASSDSNTDTQYF. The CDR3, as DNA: TGTGCCAGCAGTGACTCCAACACAGATACGCAGTATTTT.